Each of the 5 T cell receptor beta chains below was sequenced from the same sample in a study of T cell repertoires in cytomegalovirus infection. Their recognized antigens are unknown. TCRdb used MiXCR to reprocess the reads, holding one entry per CDR3 protein. The table lists about 500,000 distinct CDR3 sequences, about 33% of them singletons. Material: cultured PBMCs, obtained from culture after CMV antigen stimulation. Receptor source: a human donor in good health (CMV status not recorded). Some clones in this sample may be carry-over from other donors' samples.

The chain links TRBV5-6 to TRBJ2-5, with no clear D. The CDR3 runs to 17 residues. Germline CDR1 is SGHDT and CDR2 is YYEEEE. V lost 1 base to trimming and J lost 5 bases, with 21 bases between them. The CDR3 region is CASSLRLVSTIRETQYF. Here the CDR3 DNA reads TGTGCCAGCAGCTTGCGGCTAGTTAGCACCATCAGGGAGACCCAGTACTTC.

This clonotype was seen a handful of times. The chain combines TRBV10-3 with TRBJ1-1, with a weak D call TRBD1 (5 bases). This CDR3 is built from 12 residues. The germline CDR1 and CDR2 sequences are ENHRY and SYGVKD. With 7 bases removed from V and 5 bases from J, the gap between germline ends came to 11 bases. CDR3 nucleotide sequence: TGTGCCATCAACGGGGGTAGTACTGAAGCTTTCTTT. Translating it yields CAINGGSTEAFF.

V is TRBV12-3 or TRBV12-4 and J is TRBJ2-1, with 9 bases that match TRBD2. The CDR3 extends over 16 amino acids. Trimming removed 4 bases from V and 8 bases from J; junction bases left unmatched: 12. CDR3 nucleotides: TGTGCCAGCAGTTCGAGGGGGCTAGCGGGAAACTATGAGCAGTTCTTC. It specifies CASSSRGLAGNYEQFF.

The chain joins TRBV20-1 to TRBJ2-5, with 7 bases identical to TRBD2. V was clipped by 0 bases and J by 2 bases; unmatched bases: 3. The length of the CDR3 is 14 residues. Germline CDR1 reads DFQATT; CDR2 reads SNEGSKA (reference sequence). The CDR3 spells CSARDLRGQETQYF. Written as DNA, the CDR3 is TGCAGTGCTAGAGATCTGCGGGGGCAAGAGACCCAGTACTTC.

This clonotype was observed a handful of times. This chain uses TRBV6-5 with TRBJ2-3, with D uncertain. The germline V and J ends were trimmed by 0 bases and 4 bases, with 11 bases remaining between them. The V gene's germline CDR1 is MNHEY and CDR2 SVGAGI. This CDR3 is built from 15 residues. CDR3 DNA: TGTGCCAGCAGTTACTCGTTAGGTCGGCCAGATACGCAGTATTTT. Translating it yields CASSYSLGRPDTQYF.